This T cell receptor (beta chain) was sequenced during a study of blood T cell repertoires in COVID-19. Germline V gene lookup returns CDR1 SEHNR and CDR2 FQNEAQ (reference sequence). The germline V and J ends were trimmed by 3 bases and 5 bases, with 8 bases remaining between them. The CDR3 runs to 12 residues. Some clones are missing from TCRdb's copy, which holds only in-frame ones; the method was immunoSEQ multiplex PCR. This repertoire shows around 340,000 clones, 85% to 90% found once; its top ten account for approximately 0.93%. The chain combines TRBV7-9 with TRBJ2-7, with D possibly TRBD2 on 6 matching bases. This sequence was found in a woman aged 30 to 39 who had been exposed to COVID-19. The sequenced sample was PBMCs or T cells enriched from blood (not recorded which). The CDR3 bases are TGTGCCAGCAGCTTTCCGGGGGACGAGCAGTACTTC. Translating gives CASSFPGDEQYF.